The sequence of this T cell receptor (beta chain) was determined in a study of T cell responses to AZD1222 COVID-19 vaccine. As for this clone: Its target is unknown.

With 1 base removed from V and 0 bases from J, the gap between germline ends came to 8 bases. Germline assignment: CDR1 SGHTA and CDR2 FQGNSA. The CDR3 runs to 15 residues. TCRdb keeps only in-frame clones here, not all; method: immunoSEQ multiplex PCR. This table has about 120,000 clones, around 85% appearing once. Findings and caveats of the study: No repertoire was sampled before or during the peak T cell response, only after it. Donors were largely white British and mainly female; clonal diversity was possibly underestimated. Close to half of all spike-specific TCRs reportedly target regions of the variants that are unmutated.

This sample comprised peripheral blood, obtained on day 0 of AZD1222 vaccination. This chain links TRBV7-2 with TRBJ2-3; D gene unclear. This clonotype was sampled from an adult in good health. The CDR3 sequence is CASSLGSTSTDTQYF. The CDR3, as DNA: TGTGCCAGCAGCTTAGGCTCTACTAGCACAGATACGCAGTATTTT.